The present entry profiles one TCR beta chain with its context. Its cognate antigen is unknown. Libraries were prepared by immunoSEQ multiplex PCR; TCRdb keeps only in-frame clonotypes and omits some of them. The sample holds around 140,000 clones, about 93% seen once. The CDR3 length is 16 residues. Trimming left V 8 bases short and J 0 bases short, with 17 bases between. Germline V gene data show CDR1 as SGHKS and CDR2 as YYEKEE (reference sequence). This sample was taken from a study of T cell responses to AZD1222 COVID-19 vaccine. General study results and limits: At 160-218 and 743-854, vaccine-associated CD4 TCRs were dominant, and they spanned spike. Baseline seropositivity occurred in only a handful of AZD1222 recipients. Receipt of two AZD1222 doses was followed by a rise in Spike-specific TCR breadth and depth.

The chain recombines TRBV5-5 with TRBJ2-2; the D call may be TRBD1 or TRBD2 (5 bases each). The sample consisted of peripheral blood, taken on day 0 of AZD1222 vaccination. This clonotype originated in an adult in good health. CDR3 sequence: CASRLGVTTNTGELFF. The CDR3 DNA follows: TGTGCCAGTCGCTTAGGGGTGACTACGAACACCGGGGAGCTGTTTTTT.